This T cell receptor beta chain comes out of a study of T-cell memory formation after mild COVID-19. Study at large: Among the donors, TCR clusters were largely specific to each donor. Study-level findings and limits: Nothing showed for sure that second-wave clones peaking on day 37 were SARS-CoV-2 specific.

To note about this clonotype: Its target is not known.

TCRdb passed the 5' RACE reads through MiXCR, listing each CDR3 protein once. Seen here are 290,000 or so distinct CDR3 sequences, 15% to 20% observed once, and the top ten hold around a fifth. This receptor was taken from a man aged 18 to 29 who had mild COVID-19 (a few samples of this study predate the infection). Cell type and time point are not known. The material sequenced was PBMCs or a T cell subset sorted from them (not recorded which).

The chain's CDR3 is CASSPQGQGIYGYTF. CDR3 sequence (DNA): TGCGCCAGCAGCCCGCAGGGACAGGGGATCTATGGCTACACCTTC. The rearrangement links TRBV4-3 to TRBJ1-2; 10 bases match TRBD1. Germline assignment: CDR1 LGHNA and CDR2 YSLEER. After removal of 4 bases from V and 4 bases from J, the junction contained 6 bases not matched to a gene. This CDR3 has 15 residues.